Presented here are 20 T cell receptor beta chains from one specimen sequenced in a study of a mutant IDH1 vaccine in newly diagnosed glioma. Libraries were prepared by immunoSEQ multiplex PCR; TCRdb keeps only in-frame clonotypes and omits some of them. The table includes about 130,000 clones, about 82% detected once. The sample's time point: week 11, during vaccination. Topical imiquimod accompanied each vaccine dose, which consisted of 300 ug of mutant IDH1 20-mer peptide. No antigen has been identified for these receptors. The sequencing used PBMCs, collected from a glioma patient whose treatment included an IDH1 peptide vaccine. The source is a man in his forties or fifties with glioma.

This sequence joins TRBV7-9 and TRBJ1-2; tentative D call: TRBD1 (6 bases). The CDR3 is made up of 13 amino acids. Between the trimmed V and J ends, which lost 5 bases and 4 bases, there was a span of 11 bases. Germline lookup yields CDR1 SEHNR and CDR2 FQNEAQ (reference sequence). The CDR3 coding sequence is TGTGCCAGCAGCCCTATGGGGGCCTATGGCTACACCTTC. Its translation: CASSPMGAYGYTF.

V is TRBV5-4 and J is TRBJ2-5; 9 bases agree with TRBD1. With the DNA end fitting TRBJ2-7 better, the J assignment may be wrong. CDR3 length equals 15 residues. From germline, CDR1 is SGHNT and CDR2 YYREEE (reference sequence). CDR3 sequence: CASSLVDRGRNEQYF. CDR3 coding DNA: TGTGCCAGCAGCTTGGTGGACAGGGGTAGGAACGAGCAGTACTTC.

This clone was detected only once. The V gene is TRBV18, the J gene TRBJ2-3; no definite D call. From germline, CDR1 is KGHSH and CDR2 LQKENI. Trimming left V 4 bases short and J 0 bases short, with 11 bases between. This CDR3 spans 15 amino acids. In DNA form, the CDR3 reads TGTGCCAGCTCACTATGGGATCCTAGCACAGATACGCAGTATTTT. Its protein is CASSLWDPSTDTQYF.

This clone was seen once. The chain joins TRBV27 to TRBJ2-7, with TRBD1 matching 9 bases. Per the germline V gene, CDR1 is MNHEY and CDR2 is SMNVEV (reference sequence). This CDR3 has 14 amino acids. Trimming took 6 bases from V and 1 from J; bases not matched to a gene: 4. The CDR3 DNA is TGTGCCAGCAGGTATGACAGGGGGTCCTACGAGCAGTACTTC. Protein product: CASRYDRGSYEQYF.

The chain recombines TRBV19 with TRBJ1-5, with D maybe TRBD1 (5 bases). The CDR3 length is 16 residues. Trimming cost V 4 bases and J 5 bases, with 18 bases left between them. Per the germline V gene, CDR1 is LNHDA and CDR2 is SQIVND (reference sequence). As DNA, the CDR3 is TGTGCCAGTAGTACCGCCAGGCAGACAGCCGATCAGCCCCAGCATTTT. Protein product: CASSTARQTADQPQHF.

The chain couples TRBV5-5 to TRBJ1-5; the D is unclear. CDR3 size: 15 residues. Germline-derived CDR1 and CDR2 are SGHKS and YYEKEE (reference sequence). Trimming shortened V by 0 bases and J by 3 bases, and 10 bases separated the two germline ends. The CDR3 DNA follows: TGTGCCAGCAGCTTGGACAACTATTACAATCAGCCCCAGCATTTT. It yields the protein CASSLDNYYNQPQHF.

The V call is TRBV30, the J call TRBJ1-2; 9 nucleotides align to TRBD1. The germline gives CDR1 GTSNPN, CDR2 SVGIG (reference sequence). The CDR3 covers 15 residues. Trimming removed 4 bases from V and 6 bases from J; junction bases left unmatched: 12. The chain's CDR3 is CAWTFKPGQGDGYTF. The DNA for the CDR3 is TGTGCCTGGACCTTCAAACCGGGACAGGGAGATGGCTACACCTTC.

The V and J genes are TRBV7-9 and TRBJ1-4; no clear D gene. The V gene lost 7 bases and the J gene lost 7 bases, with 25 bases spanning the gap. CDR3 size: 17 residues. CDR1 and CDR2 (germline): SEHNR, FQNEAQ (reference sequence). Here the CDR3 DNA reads TGTGCCAGCACCCCCGCCCCCCGTGCCCGGGATGGTGAAAAACTGTTTTTT. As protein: CASTPAPRARDGEKLFF.

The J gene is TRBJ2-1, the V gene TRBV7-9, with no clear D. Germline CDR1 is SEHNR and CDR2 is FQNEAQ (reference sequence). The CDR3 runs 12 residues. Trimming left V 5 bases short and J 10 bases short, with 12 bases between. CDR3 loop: CASSPGSLEQFF. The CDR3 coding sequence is TGTGCCAGCAGCCCGGGTTCCTTGGAGCAGTTCTTC.

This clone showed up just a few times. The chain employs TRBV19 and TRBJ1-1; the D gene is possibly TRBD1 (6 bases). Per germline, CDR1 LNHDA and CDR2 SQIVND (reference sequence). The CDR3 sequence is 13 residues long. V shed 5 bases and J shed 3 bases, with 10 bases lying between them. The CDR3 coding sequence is TGTGCCAGTAGTCTCTACAGGGACACTGAAGCTTTCTTT. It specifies CASSLYRDTEAFF. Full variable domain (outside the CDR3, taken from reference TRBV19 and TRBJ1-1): DGGITQSPKYLFRKEGQNVTLSCEQNLNHDAMYWYRQDPGQGLRLIYYSQIVNDFQKGDIAEGYSVSREKKESFPLTVTSAQKNPTAFYLCASSLYRDTEAFFGQGTRLTVV.

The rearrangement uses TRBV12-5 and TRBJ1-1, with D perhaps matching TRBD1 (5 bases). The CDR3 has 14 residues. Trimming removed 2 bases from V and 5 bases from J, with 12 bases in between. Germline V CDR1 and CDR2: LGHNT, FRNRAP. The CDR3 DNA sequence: TGTGCTAGTGGTTTGAGGCAGGGTCGAACTGAAGCTTTCTTT. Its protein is CASGLRQGRTEAFF.

The CDR3 nucleotides are TGTGCCATCAGTAGGGCAGGGGACTATGGCTACACCTTC. Its protein is CAISRAGDYGYTF. V gene TRBV10-3 combines with J gene TRBJ1-2, with D perhaps TRBD1 (6 bases). The CDR3 sequence is 13 residues long. V lost 5 bases to trimming and J lost 3 bases, with 10 bases between them. Germline lookup yields CDR1 ENHRY and CDR2 SYGVKD.

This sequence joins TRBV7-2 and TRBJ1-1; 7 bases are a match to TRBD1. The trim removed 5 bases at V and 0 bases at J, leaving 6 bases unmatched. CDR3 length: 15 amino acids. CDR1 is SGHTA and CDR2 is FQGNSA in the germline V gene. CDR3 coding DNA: TGTGCCAGCAGCCCCACCGGGACAGTGAACACTGAAGCTTTCTTT. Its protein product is CASSPTGTVNTEAFF. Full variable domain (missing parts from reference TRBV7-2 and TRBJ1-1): GAGVSQSPSNKVTEKGKDVELRCDPISGHTALYWYRQSLGQGLEFLIYFQGNSAPDKSGLPSDRFSAERTGGSVSTLTIQRTQQEDSAVYLCASSPTGTVNTEAFFGQGTRLTVV.

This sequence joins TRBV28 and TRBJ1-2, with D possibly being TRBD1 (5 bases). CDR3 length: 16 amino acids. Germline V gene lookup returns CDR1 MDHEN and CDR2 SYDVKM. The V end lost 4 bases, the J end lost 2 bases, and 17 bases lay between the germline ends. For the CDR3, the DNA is TGTGCCAGCAGTTCTCCCAGACAGATTTCAAACTATGGCTACACCTTC. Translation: CASSSPRQISNYGYTF.

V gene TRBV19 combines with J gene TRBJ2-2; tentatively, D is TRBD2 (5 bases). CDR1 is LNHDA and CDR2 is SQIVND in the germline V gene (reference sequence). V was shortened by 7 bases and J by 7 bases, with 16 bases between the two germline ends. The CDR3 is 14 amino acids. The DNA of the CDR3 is TGTGCCAGTAAATTGAGGGCCCGGGGCGGGGAGCTGTTTTTT. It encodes CASKLRARGGELFF.

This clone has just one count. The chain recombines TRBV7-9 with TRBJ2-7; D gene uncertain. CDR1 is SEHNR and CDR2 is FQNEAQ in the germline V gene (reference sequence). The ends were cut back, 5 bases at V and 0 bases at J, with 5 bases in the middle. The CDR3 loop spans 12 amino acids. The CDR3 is CASSLPSYEQYF. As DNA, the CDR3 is TGTGCCAGCAGCCTTCCCTCCTACGAGCAGTACTTC.

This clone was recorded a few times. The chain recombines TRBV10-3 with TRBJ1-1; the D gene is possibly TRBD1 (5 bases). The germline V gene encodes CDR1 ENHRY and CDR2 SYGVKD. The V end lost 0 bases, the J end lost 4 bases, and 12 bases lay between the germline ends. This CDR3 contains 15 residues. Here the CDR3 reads CAISESGRAGTEAFF. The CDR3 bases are TGTGCCATCAGTGAGTCGGGCAGGGCGGGCACTGAAGCTTTCTTT.

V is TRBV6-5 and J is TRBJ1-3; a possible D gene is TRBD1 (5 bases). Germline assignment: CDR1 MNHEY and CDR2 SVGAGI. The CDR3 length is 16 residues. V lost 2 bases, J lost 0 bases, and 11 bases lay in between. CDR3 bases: TGTGCCAGCAGTTACGGAGGGGCATACTCTGGAAACACCATATATTTT. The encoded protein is CASSYGGAYSGNTIYF.

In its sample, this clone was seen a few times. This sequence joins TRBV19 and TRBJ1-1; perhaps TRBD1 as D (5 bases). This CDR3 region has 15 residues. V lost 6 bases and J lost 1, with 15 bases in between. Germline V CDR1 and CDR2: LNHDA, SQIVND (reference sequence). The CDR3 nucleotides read TGTGCCAGTAGCCATACGGGACGGAAGAACACTGAAGCTTTCTTT. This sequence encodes CASSHTGRKNTEAFF.

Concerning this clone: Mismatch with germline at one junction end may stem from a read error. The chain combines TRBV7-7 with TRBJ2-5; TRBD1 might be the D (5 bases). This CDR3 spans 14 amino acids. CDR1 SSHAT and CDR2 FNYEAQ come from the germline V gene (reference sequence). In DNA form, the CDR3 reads TGTGCTAGCAGCTTAGGCCTGGGGCTGGAGACCCAGTACTTC. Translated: CASSLGLGLETQYF.